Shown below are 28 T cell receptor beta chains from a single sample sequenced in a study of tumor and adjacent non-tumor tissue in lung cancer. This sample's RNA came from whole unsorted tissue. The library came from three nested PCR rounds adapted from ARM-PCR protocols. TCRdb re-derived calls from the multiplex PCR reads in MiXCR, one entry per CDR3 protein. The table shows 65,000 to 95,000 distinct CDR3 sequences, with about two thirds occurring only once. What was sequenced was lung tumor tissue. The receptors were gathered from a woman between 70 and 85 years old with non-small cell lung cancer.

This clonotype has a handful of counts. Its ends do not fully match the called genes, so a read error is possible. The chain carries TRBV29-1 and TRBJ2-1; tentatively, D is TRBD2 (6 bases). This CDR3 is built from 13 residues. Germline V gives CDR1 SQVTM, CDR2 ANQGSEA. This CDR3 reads CSASSGLYYEQLF. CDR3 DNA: TGCAGCGCCAGCAGTGGACTATATTATGAGCAGTTATTC.

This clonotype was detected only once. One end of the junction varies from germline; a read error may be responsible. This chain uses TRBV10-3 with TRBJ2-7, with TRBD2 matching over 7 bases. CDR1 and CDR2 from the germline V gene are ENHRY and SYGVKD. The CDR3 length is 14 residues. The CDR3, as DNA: TGTGCCTTAGTACCGGGCGGGAGCCCCTACGAGCACTACTTC. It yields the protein CALVPGGSPYEHYF.

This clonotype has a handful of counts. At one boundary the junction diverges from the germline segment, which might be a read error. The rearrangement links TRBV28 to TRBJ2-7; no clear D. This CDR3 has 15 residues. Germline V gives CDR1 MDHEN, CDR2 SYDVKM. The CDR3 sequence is CTSRSLWSGSYEQYF. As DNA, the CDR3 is TGTACCAGCAGGTCCCTGTGGAGTGGCTCCTACGAACAGTACTTC.

The CDR3 bases are TGTGCCATTATTCAAACCCGGGCCTTCTATGGCTACACCTTC. Its translation is CAIIQTRAFYGYTF. The V gene is TRBV6-1, the J gene TRBJ1-2; D is unclear. Germline V gene lookup returns CDR1 MNHNS and CDR2 SASEGT. V was shortened by 10 bases and J by 4 bases, with 19 bases between the two germline ends. There are 14 residues in the CDR3.

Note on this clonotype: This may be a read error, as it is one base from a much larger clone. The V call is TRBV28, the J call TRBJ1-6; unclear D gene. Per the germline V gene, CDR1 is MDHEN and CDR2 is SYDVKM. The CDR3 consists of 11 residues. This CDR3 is CACSPNSPLHF. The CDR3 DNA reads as TGTGCCTGCAGCCCTAATTCACCCCTCCACTTT.

The CDR3 reads CASRTGCDTEAFF. DNA of the CDR3: TGTGCCAGCAGGACAGGGTGTGACACTGAAGCTTTCTTT. The V and J genes are TRBV28 and TRBJ1-1; 7 nucleotides align to TRBD1. Germline V gene data show CDR1 as MDHEN and CDR2 as SYDVKM. The CDR3 spans 13 residues. Trimming at V came to 6 bases and at J to 3 bases, leaving 4 bases not matched to a gene.

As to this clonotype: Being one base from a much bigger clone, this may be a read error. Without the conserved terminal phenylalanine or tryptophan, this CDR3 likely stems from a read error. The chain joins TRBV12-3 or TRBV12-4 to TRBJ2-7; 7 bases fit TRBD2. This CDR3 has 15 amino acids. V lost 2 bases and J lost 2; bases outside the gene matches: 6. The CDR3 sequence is CASSLKAGPPYEQYS. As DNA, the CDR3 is TGTGCCAGCAGTTTAAAAGCGGGGCCCCCCTACGAGCAGTACTCC.

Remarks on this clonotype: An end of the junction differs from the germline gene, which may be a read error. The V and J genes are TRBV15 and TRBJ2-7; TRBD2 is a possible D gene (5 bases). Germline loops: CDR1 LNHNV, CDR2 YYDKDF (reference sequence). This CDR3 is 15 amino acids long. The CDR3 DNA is TGTGCCACCAGGGTATCGGGATCCCTACCCTACAAGCAGTACTTC. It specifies CATRVSGSLPYKQYF. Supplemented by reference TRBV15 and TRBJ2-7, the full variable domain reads DAMVIQNPRYQVTQFGKPVTLSCSQTLNHNVMYWYQQKSSQAPKLLFHYYDKDFNNEADTPDNFQSRRPNTSFCFLDIRSPGLGDTAMYLCATRVSGSLPYKQYFGPGTRLTVT.

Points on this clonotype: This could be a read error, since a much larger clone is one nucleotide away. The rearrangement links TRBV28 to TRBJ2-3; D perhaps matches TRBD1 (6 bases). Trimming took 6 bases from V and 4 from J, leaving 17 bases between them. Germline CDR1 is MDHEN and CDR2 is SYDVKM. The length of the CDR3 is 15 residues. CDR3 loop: CASSYDRRSADTQYF. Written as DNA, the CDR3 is TGTGCCAGCAGCTATGACAGGAGAAGCGCAGATACGCAGTATTTT.

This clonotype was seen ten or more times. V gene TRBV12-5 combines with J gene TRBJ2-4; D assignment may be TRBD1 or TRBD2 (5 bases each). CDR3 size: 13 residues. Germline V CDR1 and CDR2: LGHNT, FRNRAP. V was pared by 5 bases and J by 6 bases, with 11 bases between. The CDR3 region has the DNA TGTGCTAGTGGTCCGGGACCCCCAAACATTCAGTACTTC. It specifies CASGPGPPNIQYF.

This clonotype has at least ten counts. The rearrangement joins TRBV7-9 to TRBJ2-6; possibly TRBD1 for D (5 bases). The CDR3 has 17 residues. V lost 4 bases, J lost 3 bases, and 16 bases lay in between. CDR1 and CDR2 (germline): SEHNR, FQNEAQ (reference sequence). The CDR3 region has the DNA TGTGCCAGCAGCTCCAGGGATTCGAAGGGTGGGGCCAACGTCCTGACTTTC. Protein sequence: CASSSRDSKGGANVLTF.

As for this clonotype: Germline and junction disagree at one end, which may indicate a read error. DNA of the CDR3: TGTGCCAGCAACAATCCGGCCGCTAGGGCCAACGTCCTGATTTTC. It encodes CASNNPAARANVLIF. V usage is TRBV5-4 and J usage is TRBJ2-6; D gene uncertain. CDR3 length: 15 residues. From germline, CDR1 is SGHNT and CDR2 YYREEE (reference sequence).

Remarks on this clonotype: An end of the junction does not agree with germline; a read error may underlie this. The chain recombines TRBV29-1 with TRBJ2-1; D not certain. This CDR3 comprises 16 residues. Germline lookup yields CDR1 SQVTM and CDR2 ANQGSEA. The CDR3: CSCGEVGDNPYNEQFF. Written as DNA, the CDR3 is TGCAGCTGTGGTGAAGTGGGTGACAACCCCTACAATGAACAGTTCTTC.

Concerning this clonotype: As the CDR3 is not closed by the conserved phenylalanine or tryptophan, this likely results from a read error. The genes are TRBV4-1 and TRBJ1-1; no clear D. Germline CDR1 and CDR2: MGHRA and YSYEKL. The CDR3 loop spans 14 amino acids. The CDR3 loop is CAGSHRRENTEAFS. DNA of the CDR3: TGCGCCGGCAGCCACCGGAGAGAGAACACTGAAGCTTTCTCT.

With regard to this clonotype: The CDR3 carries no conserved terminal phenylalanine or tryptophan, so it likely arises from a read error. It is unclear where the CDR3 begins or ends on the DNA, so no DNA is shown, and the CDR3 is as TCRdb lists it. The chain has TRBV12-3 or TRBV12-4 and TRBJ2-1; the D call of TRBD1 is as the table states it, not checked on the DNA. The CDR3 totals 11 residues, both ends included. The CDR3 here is CASNSRGGAFL.

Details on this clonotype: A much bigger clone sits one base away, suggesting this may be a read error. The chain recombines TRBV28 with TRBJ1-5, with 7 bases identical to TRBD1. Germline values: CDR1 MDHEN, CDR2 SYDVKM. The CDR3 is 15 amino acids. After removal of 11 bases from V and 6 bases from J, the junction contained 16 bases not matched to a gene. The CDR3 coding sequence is TGTGCCGGCAACTTCAGGGGGGTGCGCGGTCAGCCCCAGCATTTT. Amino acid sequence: CAGNFRGVRGQPQHF.

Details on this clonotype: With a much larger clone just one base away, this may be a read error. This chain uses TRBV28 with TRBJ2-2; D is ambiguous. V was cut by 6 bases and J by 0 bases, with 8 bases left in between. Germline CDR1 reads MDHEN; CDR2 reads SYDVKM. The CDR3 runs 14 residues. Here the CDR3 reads CASSKAANTGELFF. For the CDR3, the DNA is TGTGCCAGCAGCAAGGCGGCGAACACCGGGGAGCTGTTTTTT.

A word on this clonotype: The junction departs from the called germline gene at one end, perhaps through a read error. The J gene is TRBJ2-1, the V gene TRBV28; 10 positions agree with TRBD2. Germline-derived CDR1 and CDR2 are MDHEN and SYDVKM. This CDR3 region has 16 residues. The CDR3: CDSSLPSSGSYNEQFF. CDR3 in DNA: TGTGACAGCAGTCTCCCGTCTAGCGGGAGCTACAATGAGCAGTTCTTC. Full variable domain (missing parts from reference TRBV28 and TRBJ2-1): DVKVTQSSRYLVKRTGEKVFLECVQDMDHENMFWYRQDPGLGLRLIYFSYDVKMKEKGDIPEGYSVSREKKERFSLILESASTNQTSMYLCDSSLPSSGSYNEQFFGPGTRLTVL.

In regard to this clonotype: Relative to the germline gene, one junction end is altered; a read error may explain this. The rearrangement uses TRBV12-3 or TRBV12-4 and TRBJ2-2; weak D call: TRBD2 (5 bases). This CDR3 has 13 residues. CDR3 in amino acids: CASSLGQTGELFF. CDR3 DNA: TGTGCCAGCAGTTTAGGACAAACCGGGGAGCTGTTTTTC.

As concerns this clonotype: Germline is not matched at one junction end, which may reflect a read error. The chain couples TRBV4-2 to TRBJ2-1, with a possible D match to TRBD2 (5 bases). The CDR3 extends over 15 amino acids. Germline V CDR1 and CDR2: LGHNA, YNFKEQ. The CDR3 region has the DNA TGCGCCAGCATCCCACCGGGGAGAAGCGGCAATGAGCAGTTCTTC. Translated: CASIPPGRSGNEQFF.

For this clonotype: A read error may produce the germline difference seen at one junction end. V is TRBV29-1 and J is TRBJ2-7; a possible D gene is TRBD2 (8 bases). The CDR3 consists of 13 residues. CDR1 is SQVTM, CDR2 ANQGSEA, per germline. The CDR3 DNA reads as TGCAGAGCCGGGAGGGGGCTGTACTACGAACAGTACTTC. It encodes CRAGRGLYYEQYF.

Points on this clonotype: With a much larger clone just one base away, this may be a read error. This CDR3 reads CASGLRGTQYF. The CDR3 DNA reads as TGTGCCAGCGGTTTACGGGGGACCCAGTACTTC. This rearrangement joins TRBV25-1 to TRBJ2-5, with TRBD2 as a possible D gene (5 bases). This CDR3 is 11 amino acids long. Germline values: CDR1 MGHDK, CDR2 SYGVNS. V lost 8 bases to trimming and J lost 7 bases, with 11 bases between them.

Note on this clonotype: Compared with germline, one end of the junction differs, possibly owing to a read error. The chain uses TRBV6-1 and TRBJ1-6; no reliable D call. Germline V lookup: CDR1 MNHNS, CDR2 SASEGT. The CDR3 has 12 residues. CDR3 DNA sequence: TGTGCCAGCAGTCTAAATAACTCACCCCTCCACTTT. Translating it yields CASSLNNSPLHF.

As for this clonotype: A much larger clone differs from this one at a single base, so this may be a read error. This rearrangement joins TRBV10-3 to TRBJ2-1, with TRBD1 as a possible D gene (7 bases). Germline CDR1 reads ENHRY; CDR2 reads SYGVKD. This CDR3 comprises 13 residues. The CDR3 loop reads CTITEEGAGEQFF. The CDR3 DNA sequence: TGTACCATCACGGAGGAGGGGGCCGGGGAGCAGTTCTTC.

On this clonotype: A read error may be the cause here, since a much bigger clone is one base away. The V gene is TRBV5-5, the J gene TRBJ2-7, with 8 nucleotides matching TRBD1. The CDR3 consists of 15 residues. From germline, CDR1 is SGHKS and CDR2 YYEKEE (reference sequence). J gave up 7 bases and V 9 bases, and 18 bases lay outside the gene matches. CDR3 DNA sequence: TGTGCCAACAGACCGGGACAGGAGTTACTACGGGAGCAGTACTTC. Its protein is CANRPGQELLREQYF.

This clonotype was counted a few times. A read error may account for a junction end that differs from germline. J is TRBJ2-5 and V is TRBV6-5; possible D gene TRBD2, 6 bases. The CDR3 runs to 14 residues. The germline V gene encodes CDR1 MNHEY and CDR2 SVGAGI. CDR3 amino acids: CASDFPSGWETQYF. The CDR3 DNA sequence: TGTGCCAGCGATTTCCCCAGCGGGTGGGAGACTCAGTACTTC.

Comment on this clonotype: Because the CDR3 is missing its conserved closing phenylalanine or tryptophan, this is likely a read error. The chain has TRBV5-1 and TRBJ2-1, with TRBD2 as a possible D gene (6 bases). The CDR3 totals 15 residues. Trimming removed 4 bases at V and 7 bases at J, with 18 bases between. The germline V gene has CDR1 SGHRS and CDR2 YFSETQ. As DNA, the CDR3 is TGCGCCAGCAGCATGGGGGACTTAGCGAGGAATGAGCAGTTCATC. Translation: CASSMGDLARNEQFI.

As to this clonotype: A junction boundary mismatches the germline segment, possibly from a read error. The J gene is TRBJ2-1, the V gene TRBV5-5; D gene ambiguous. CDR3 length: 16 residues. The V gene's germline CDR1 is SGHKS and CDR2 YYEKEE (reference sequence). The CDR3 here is CASSQQTGDIGNEQSF. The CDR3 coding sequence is TGTGCCAGCAGCCAACAAACTGGGGATATAGGGAATGAGCAGTCCTTC.